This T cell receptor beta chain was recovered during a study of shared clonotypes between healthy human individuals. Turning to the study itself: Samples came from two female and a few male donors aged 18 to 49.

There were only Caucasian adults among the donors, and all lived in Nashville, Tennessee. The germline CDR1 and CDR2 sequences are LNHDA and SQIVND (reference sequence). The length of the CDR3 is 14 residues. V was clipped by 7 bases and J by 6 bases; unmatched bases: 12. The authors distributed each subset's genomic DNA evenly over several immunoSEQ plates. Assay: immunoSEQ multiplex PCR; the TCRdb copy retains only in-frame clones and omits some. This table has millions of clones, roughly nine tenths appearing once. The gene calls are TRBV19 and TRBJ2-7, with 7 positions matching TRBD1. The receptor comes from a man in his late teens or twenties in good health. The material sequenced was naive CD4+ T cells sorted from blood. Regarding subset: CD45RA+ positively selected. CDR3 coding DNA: TGTGCCAGTACCGACAGGGCGCCGTTTTCCGAGCAGTACTTC. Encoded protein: CASTDRAPFSEQYF.